The clone carrying this T cell receptor beta chain was recorded once. This CDR3 region has 12 residues. CDR1 and CDR2 (germline): MNHEY, SMNVEV (reference sequence). V trimming: 6 bases; J trimming: 10 bases; junction bases outside the gene matches: 5. The entry originates in a study of blood T cell repertoires in COVID-19. Seattle's enrolled individuals joined amid active infection and were then monitored longitudinally. As handled by the study authors: Reference gene primer amplification gave nucleated cell count estimates. TCRdb's copy holds only in-frame clones and misses some; the assay was immunoSEQ multiplex PCR. The DNA gave D and trimming, while V, J and clone size come from that table. The table has about 140,000 clones, roughly 84% seen once.

The chain recombines TRBV27 with TRBJ2-1; TRBD2 matches 8 bases. The specimen was peripheral blood. This sequence originates from a man in his thirties or forties with COVID-19, enrolled during active disease. CDR3 DNA: TGTGCCAGCAGAGTTCCGGGGGGGGAGCAGTTCTTC. This gives the protein CASRVPGGEQFF.